This is a list of T cell receptor beta chains from one sample in a study of blood T cell repertoires in COVID-19. Using immunoSEQ multiplex PCR, the repertoire was profiled, and TCRdb retains in-frame clones only, with some absent. The profile covers some 150,000 clones, with 87% appearing a single time and about 9.4% taken by the ten largest. Material for sequencing was peripheral blood. Receptor source: a woman between 45 and 60 years old with active or convalescent COVID-19. Both conserved end residues are part of each CDR3. Fields, in order: V gene, clone size, J gene, D gene, CDR3 protein, CDR3 DNA. A D gene is named only where the DNA matches it firmly. Size is stated for part of the rows, as once, few or many counts, or as a class when the clone is expanded.

TRBV2	.	TRBJ1-3	TRBD1	CASSVGQGRSELGNTIYF	TGTGCCAGCAGTGTTGGACAGGGGCGGTCTGAACTAGGAAACACCATATATTTT
TRBV14	.	TRBJ2-3	TRBD2	CASSQDPPSGGRYTQYF	TGTGCCAGCAGCCAAGACCCTCCAAGCGGGGGGAGGTATACGCAGTATTTT
TRBV11-2	.	TRBJ2-5	TRBD2	CASSLGLAGGETQYF	TGTGCCAGCAGCTTAGGGCTAGCGGGGGGAGAGACCCAGTACTTC
TRBV29-1	.	TRBJ2-3	TRBD1	CSVDKQGAGTDTQYF	TGCAGCGTGGACAAACAGGGGGCTGGCACAGATACGCAGTATTTT
TRBV5-1	once	TRBJ2-1	.	CASSFGALGQGRTSGLSYNEQFF	TGCGCCAGCAGCTTCGGTGCTCTCGGACAGGGGCGGACTAGCGGACTGTCCTACAATGAGCAGTTCTTC
TRBV4-2	.	TRBJ1-4	TRBD1	CASSQDNRGPEKLFF	TGTGCCAGCAGCCAAGATAACAGGGGCCCTGAAAAACTGTTTTTT
TRBV18	.	TRBJ2-7	.	CASSGGQGNEQYF	TGTGCCAGCTCCGGGGGGCAGGGCAACGAGCAGTACTTC
TRBV25-1	.	TRBJ1-5	.	CASGFGGSGNQPQHF	TGTGCCAGCGGTTTCGGGGGGTCGGGCAATCAGCCCCAGCATTTT
TRBV27	.	TRBJ2-5	.	CASSPQGPLETQYF	TGTGCCAGCAGCCCACAGGGTCCCCTAGAGACCCAGTACTTC
TRBV6-2/TRBV6-3	.	TRBJ1-2	.	CASSPVDEYGYTF	TGTGCCAGCAGTCCGGTAGATGAGTATGGCTACACCTTC
TRBV7-2	.	TRBJ2-2	.	CASSFSLAGELFF	TGTGCCAGCAGCTTTAGTTTGGCCGGGGAGCTGTTTTTT
TRBV5-8	.	TRBJ1-2	.	CASSLARVGAAGYGYTF	TGTGCCAGCAGCTTGGCCCGAGTGGGCGCAGCAGGCTATGGCTACACCTTC
TRBV7-2	.	TRBJ1-1	TRBD1	CASSLAKQGTEAFF	TGTGCCAGCAGCTTAGCGAAACAGGGGACTGAAGCTTTCTTT
TRBV12-3/TRBV12-4	.	TRBJ2-7	TRBD1	CASSFTGVYEQYF	TGTGCCAGCAGTTTCACAGGGGTCTACGAGCAGTACTTC
TRBV6-2/TRBV6-3	.	TRBJ1-2	.	CASSYSRGPYGYTF	TGTGCCAGCAGTTACTCGAGAGGCCCCTATGGCTACACCTTC
TRBV6-1	.	TRBJ2-1	TRBD2	CASSSRLAGALGPFF	TGTGCCAGCAGTTCCAGACTAGCGGGGGCCCTTGGGCCGTTCTTC
TRBV7-8	.	TRBJ1-6	TRBD1	CASSLGQGPKGTLHF	TGTGCCAGCAGCTTAGGACAGGGTCCGAAGGGTACCCTCCACTTT